This T cell receptor (beta chain) emerged from a study of control samples from healthy donors and cancer patients. V was pared by 1 base and J by 0 bases, with 10 bases between. The germline V gene encodes CDR1 SGHNT and CDR2 YYREEE (reference sequence). This CDR3 has 15 amino acids. The data were produced by immunoSEQ multiplex PCR, yet TCRdb's version contains in-frame clones alone and is incomplete. Here the sample spans about 69,000 clones, 75% to 90% being singletons. Sequenced: PBMCs. The rearrangement links TRBV5-4 to TRBJ1-1; D is perhaps TRBD1 (5 bases). The TCR sequence derives from a woman aged 50 to 65 with lung cancer. CDR3 coding DNA: TGTGCCAGCAGCTTGTGGGGGGGGATGAACACTGAAGCTTTCTTT. Translated: CASSLWGGMNTEAFF.